These 28 T cell receptor beta chains were sequenced from one sample in a study of molecular identifiers for immune sequencing clone quantification. TCRdb re-called the PCR reads with MiXCR, one entry per CDR3 protein. The table lists 100,000 or so distinct CDR3 sequences, around a fifth of them singletons, with approximately 0.99% in the top ten. Sequencing used naive CD8+ T cells from blood, with Jurkat cell RNA spiked in. Documented subset: FACS-sorted CD8+CD4-CCR7+CD45RA+ naive T cells. These receptors were taken from a human donor in good health. Some libraries in this study had Jurkat cell RNA spiked in.

This clonotype was seen only a few times. The chain couples TRBV12-3 or TRBV12-4 to TRBJ2-2, with D unresolved. V lost 5 bases, J lost 2 bases, and 15 bases lay in between. There are 16 residues in the CDR3. CDR3 sequence reads: CASSPLTPGNTGELFF. The DNA of the CDR3 is TGTGCCAGCAGTCCCTTAACTCCAGGAAACACCGGGGAGCTGTTTTTT.

With respect to this clonotype: One base away lies a much larger clone, so this may be a sequencing read error. This chain connects TRBV27 to TRBJ1-4; D might be TRBD1 (6 bases). In germline, CDR1 is MNHEY, CDR2 SMNVEV (reference sequence). V lost 1 base to trimming and J lost 7 bases, with 19 bases between them. The length of the CDR3 is 17 residues. The CDR3 reads CASSLYTGITSSEKLFF. CDR3 bases: TGTGCCAGCAGTTTATACACAGGGATCACTTCAAGTGAAAAACTGTTTTTT.

This clonotype was observed at least ten times. J is TRBJ2-3 and V is TRBV20-1; 12 bases are shared with TRBD2. This CDR3 is built from 17 residues. Trimming removed 0 bases from V and 0 bases from J; junction bases left unmatched: 4. Germline CDR1 and CDR2: DFQATT and SNEGSKA (reference sequence). The CDR3 coding sequence is TGCAGTGCTAGAGACGCCGGGACTAGCGGGAGCACAGATACGCAGTATTTT. Amino acid sequence: CSARDAGTSGSTDTQYF.

In regard to this clonotype: A clone one base away is much larger, so this may be a read error. J is TRBJ2-7 and V is TRBV28; D call uncertain. Per the germline V gene, CDR1 is MDHEN and CDR2 is SYDVKM. The CDR3 is 12 amino acids. V shed 7 bases and J shed 4 bases, with 11 bases lying between them. The CDR3 loop is CASTRRGYEQYF. CDR3 sequence (DNA): TGTGCCAGCACCCGGCGTGGGTACGAGCAGTACTTC.

Points on this clonotype: A read error may be the cause here, since a much bigger clone is one base away. This chain joins TRBV30 and TRBJ2-5; no reliable D call. The V and J ends lost 7 bases and 4 bases respectively, with 16 bases between them. Germline V gene sequence: CDR1 GTSNPN, CDR2 SVGIG (reference sequence). The length of the CDR3 is 13 residues. The CDR3 loop reads CALLTTSRETQYF. The CDR3 bases are TGTGCCTTGCTTACGACCTCCCGAGAGACCCAGTACTTC.

Turning to this clonotype: This may stem from a read error, because a much larger clone lies one nucleotide away. This chain uses TRBV4-3 with TRBJ2-1, with D possibly TRBD1 on 5 matching bases. The CDR3 spans 15 residues. Per germline, CDR1 LGHNA and CDR2 YSLEER. Trimming stripped 4 bases from V and 4 bases from J, with 14 bases between. The CDR3 loop reads CASSLVAGRYNEQFF. The CDR3, as DNA: TGCGCCAGCAGCCTAGTGGCAGGGCGATACAATGAGCAGTTCTTC.

At least ten counts were recorded for this clonotype. J is TRBJ2-2 and V is TRBV12-5, with D unresolved. There are 17 residues in the CDR3. Trimming cost V 2 bases and J 3 bases, with 16 bases left between them. CDR1 LGHNT and CDR2 FRNRAP come from the germline V gene. CDR3 DNA: TGTGCTAGTGGTTTGTATTTCCTAGACTCCTACACCGGGGAGCTGTTTTTT. Protein: CASGLYFLDSYTGELFF.

The chain couples TRBV6-1 to TRBJ2-2, with D unclear. Germline CDR1 is MNHNS and CDR2 is SASEGT. Deletions cut 2 bases from V and 5 bases from J, with 15 bases between. The CDR3 spans 16 residues. CDR3: CASSEFVAPRTGELFF. CDR3 DNA: TGTGCCAGCAGTGAATTCGTGGCCCCCAGGACCGGGGAGCTGTTTTTT.

This clonotype was counted between two and nine times. The rearrangement links TRBV10-3 to TRBJ2-1; D is undetermined. There are 13 residues in the CDR3. Trimming pared 2 bases from V and 5 bases from J, leaving 7 bases between. Per germline, CDR1 ENHRY and CDR2 SYGVKD. CDR3: CAISEGRDNEQFF. The CDR3 nucleotides read TGTGCCATCAGTGAGGGCAGAGACAATGAGCAGTTCTTC.

This clonotype was detected a few times. This chain joins TRBV6-6 and TRBJ2-1, with 7 bases aligning to TRBD1. This CDR3 has 15 amino acids. Germline V lookup: CDR1 MNHNY, CDR2 SVGAGI (reference sequence). Trimming removed 4 bases from V and 5 bases from J; junction bases left unmatched: 8. CDR3 DNA: TGTGCCAGCAGTTCCATCTACAGGGGAAACAATGAGCAGTTCTTC. This translates into CASSSIYRGNNEQFF.

Regarding this clonotype: Given a much more abundant clone one base away, this may be a read error. The chain recombines TRBV28 with TRBJ2-2; TRBD1 is a possible D gene (6 bases). This CDR3 region has 13 residues. V was clipped by 8 bases and J by 8 bases, with 15 bases between them. Germline CDR1 MDHEN, CDR2 SYDVKM. CDR3 nucleotides: TGTGCCAGCGGTCAACAGGGCGGGGGGGAGCTGTTTTTT. It codes for CASGQQGGGELFF.

This clonotype turned up a few times. J is TRBJ2-1 and V is TRBV7-2; 9 bases are shared with TRBD1. The CDR3 is 15 amino acids. Per germline, CDR1 SGHTA and CDR2 FQGNSA. After removal of 1 base from V and 4 bases from J, the junction contained 2 bases not matched to a gene. The CDR3 protein is CASSLGTGVYNEQFF. Here the CDR3 DNA reads TGTGCCAGCAGCTTAGGGACAGGGGTTTACAATGAGCAGTTCTTC.

This clonotype was counted at least ten times. The chain couples TRBV12-5 to TRBJ2-5, with 8 bases matching TRBD2. The germline V gene encodes CDR1 LGHNT and CDR2 FRNRAP. The J segment lost 2 bases and the V segment lost 0 bases, leaving 8 bases of the junction unmatched. The CDR3 extends over 17 amino acids. CDR3 nucleotide sequence: TGTGCTAGTGGTTTGGTACTAAGCGGGAGTGGTCAAGAGACCCAGTACTTC. It is translated as CASGLVLSGSGQETQYF.

This clonotype turned up a few times. V usage is TRBV18 and J usage is TRBJ2-2; TRBD1 matches 8 bases. V lost 3 bases and J lost 0; bases outside the gene matches: 3. There are 16 residues in the CDR3. Looked up from germline, CDR1 is KGHSH and CDR2 is LQKENI. The CDR3 spells CASSPGQDPNTGELFF. CDR3 DNA: TGTGCCAGCTCACCGGGACAGGACCCGAACACCGGGGAGCTGTTTTTT.

This clonotype has just a few counts. The rearrangement joins TRBV9 to TRBJ2-7; 8 bases match TRBD1. The CDR3 is 15 residues long. CDR1 and CDR2 from the germline V gene are SGDLS and YYNGEE. Losses at the gene ends were 0 bases for V and 4 bases for J; bases not matched to a gene: 6. This CDR3 reads CASSVDQGARYEQYF. The CDR3 DNA sequence: TGTGCCAGCAGCGTAGATCAGGGGGCGAGGTACGAGCAGTACTTC. Full variable domain (missing parts from reference TRBV9 and TRBJ2-7): DSGVTQTPKHLITATGQRVTLRCSPRSGDLSVYWYQQSLDQGLQFLIQYYNGEERAKGNILERFSAQQFPDLHSELNLSSLELGDSALYFCASSVDQGARYEQYFGPGTRLTVT.

This clonotype was observed many times. The chain's CDR3 is CASSYGTAGAYEQYF. The CDR3 coding sequence is TGTGCCAGCAGCTACGGGACAGCTGGGGCCTACGAGCAGTACTTC. The chain links TRBV27 to TRBJ2-7, with 7 bases fitting TRBD1. Per germline, CDR1 MNHEY and CDR2 SMNVEV (reference sequence). The CDR3 length is 15 residues. J gave up 2 bases and V 6 bases, and 10 bases lay outside the gene matches.

The chain combines TRBV6-5 with TRBJ2-7; 8 nucleotides align to TRBD1. The CDR3 is 14 amino acids. The germline V gene encodes CDR1 MNHEY and CDR2 SVGAGI. The J segment lost 3 bases and the V segment lost 4 bases, leaving 5 bases of the junction unmatched. CDR3 in DNA: TGTGCCAGCAGTTGGGACAGGAGTAGCTACGAGCAGTACTTC. It translates to CASSWDRSSYEQYF.

This clonotype has more than one count but fewer than ten. This chain uses TRBV20-1 with TRBJ2-1; the D gene is possibly TRBD2 (7 bases). Germline V gene lookup returns CDR1 DFQATT and CDR2 SNEGSKA (reference sequence). The germline V and J ends were trimmed by 6 bases and 5 bases, with 17 bases remaining between them. This CDR3 is 14 amino acids long. For the CDR3, the DNA is TGCAGTGCCTCTCGCGGGGGCCCCCACAATGAGCAGTTCTTC. This sequence encodes CSASRGGPHNEQFF.

This clonotype was seen at least ten times. The V and J genes are TRBV7-9 and TRBJ1-6; no firm D call. Trimming took 5 bases from V and 10 from J, leaving 15 bases between them. In germline, CDR1 is SEHNR, CDR2 FQNEAQ (reference sequence). The CDR3 has 14 amino acids. The CDR3, as DNA: TGTGCCAGCAGCCTGGGATCCTCTAGCTCACCCCTCCACTTT. Residues: CASSLGSSSSPLHF.

This clonotype occurred many times. The V gene is TRBV6-5, the J gene TRBJ1-5; TRBD1 is a possible D gene (5 bases). Trimming stripped 0 bases from V and 5 bases from J, with 8 bases between. There are 14 residues in the CDR3. The V gene's germline CDR1 is MNHEY and CDR2 SVGAGI. In DNA form, the CDR3 reads TGTGCCAGCAGTTACTCGGGGCGGGATCAGCCCCAGCATTTT. Translated, it gives CASSYSGRDQPQHF.

Many counts were recorded for this clonotype. This chain links TRBV6-5 with TRBJ1-1; maybe TRBD1 (5 bases). V gave up 6 bases and J gave up 1 base, with 9 bases separating them. The CDR3 totals 13 residues. CDR1 MNHEY and CDR2 SVGAGI come from the germline V gene. The CDR3 loop is CASRTDTNTEAFF. The DNA for the CDR3 is TGTGCCAGCAGAACGGACACGAACACTGAAGCTTTCTTT.

Many counts were recorded for this clonotype. The chain is built from TRBV11-2 and TRBJ2-3; TRBD2 aligns across 12 bases. The CDR3 is made up of 18 amino acids. The trim removed 5 bases at V and 11 bases at J, leaving 20 bases unmatched. Germline CDR1 is SGHAT and CDR2 is FQNNGV. As DNA, the CDR3 is TGTGCCAGCAGCACCATAATAGGACTAGCGGGGATCCTTAGGGGGCAGTATTTT. Translated, it gives CASSTIIGLAGILRGQYF.

This clonotype came up many times. The V call is TRBV20-1, the J call TRBJ2-5, with 7 nucleotides matching TRBD2. V lost 0 bases, J lost 2 bases, and 6 bases stayed unmatched. CDR1 and CDR2 (germline): DFQATT, SNEGSKA (reference sequence). The CDR3 contains 15 residues. CDR3 DNA: TGCAGTGCTAGAGATGGGGCTAGCGGACAAGAGACCCAGTACTTC. This translates into CSARDGASGQETQYF.

Only a few counts were recorded for this clonotype. The chain couples TRBV7-9 to TRBJ1-2; 9 nucleotides align to TRBD1. The CDR3 loop spans 16 amino acids. V lost 5 bases, J lost 3 bases, and 10 bases stayed unmatched. In germline, CDR1 is SEHNR, CDR2 FQNEAQ (reference sequence). The CDR3 sequence: CASSLPLRDRDYGYTF. For the CDR3, the DNA is TGTGCCAGCAGCCTACCCCTCCGGGACAGGGACTATGGCTACACCTTC.

This clonotype was recorded many times. This chain connects TRBV7-8 to TRBJ2-5; D uncertain. There are 12 residues in the CDR3. The V gene lost 7 bases and the J gene lost 7 bases, with 13 bases spanning the gap. The germline gives CDR1 SGHVS, CDR2 FQNEAQ. In DNA, the CDR3 is TGTGCCAGCACCCTGTCTGCCGGGACCCAGTACTTC. It codes for CASTLSAGTQYF.

Regarding this clonotype: This could be a read error, since a much larger clone is one nucleotide away. V usage is TRBV4-1 and J usage is TRBJ1-2; D unclear. This CDR3 is 15 amino acids long. The germline V gene has CDR1 MGHRA and CDR2 YSYEKL. V lost 1 base to trimming and J lost 5 bases, with 14 bases between them. CDR3 amino acids: CASSQVLGSLYGYTF. In DNA form, the CDR3 reads TGCGCCAGCAGCCAAGTTTTAGGCTCGCTTTATGGCTACACCTTC.

At least ten counts were recorded for this clonotype. V is TRBV5-1 and J is TRBJ1-1; no definite D call. The germline V gene encodes CDR1 SGHRS and CDR2 YFSETQ. The CDR3 sequence is 14 residues long. V lost 0 bases and J lost 4, with 10 bases in between. CDR3 in amino acids: CASSLENLGTEAFF. Here the CDR3 DNA reads TGCGCCAGCAGCTTGGAAAATCTGGGCACTGAAGCTTTCTTT. The full variable domain, its missing parts supplied by reference TRBV5-1 and TRBJ1-1, is KAGVTQTPRYLIKTRGQQVTLSCSPISGHRSVSWYQQTPGQGLQFLFEYFSETQRNKGNFPGRFSGRQFSNSRSEMNVSTLELGDSALYLCASSLENLGTEAFFGQGTRLTVV.

As to this clonotype: A read error is possible here, since a much larger clone lies one base away. V gene TRBV4-1 combines with J gene TRBJ2-7; a weak D match, TRBD1 (7 bases). The CDR3 is 14 amino acids. Per germline, CDR1 MGHRA and CDR2 YSYEKL. This CDR3 reads CASSQGQGGYERYF. In DNA form, the CDR3 reads TGCGCCAGCAGCCAAGGACAGGGAGGCTACGAGCGGTACTTC.